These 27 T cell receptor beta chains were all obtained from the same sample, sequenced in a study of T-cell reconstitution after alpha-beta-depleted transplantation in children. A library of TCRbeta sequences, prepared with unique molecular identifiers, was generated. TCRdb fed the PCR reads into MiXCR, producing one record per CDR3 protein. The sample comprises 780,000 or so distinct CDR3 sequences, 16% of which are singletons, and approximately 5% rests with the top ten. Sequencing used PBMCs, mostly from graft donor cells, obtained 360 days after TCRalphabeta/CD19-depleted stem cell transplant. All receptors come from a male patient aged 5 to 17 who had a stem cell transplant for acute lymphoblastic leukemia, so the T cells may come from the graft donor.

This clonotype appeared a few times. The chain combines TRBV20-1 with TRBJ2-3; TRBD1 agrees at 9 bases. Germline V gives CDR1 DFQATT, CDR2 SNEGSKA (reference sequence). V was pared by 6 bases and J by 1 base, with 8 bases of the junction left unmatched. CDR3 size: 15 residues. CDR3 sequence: CSALTGGAGTDTQYF. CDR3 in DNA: TGCAGTGCCCTTACAGGGGGCGCGGGCACAGATACGCAGTATTTT.

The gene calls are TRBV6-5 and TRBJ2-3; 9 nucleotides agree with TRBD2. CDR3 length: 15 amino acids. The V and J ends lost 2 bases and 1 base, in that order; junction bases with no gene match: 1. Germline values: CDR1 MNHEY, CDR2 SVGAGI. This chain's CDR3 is CASSYPSGGTDTQYF. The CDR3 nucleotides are TGTGCCAGCAGTTACCCTAGCGGGGGCACAGATACGCAGTATTTT.

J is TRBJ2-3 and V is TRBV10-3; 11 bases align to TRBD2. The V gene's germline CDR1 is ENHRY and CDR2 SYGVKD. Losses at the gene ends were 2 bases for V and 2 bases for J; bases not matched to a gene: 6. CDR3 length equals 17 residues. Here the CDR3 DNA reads TGTGCCATCAGTGAGACGTTAGCGGGAGGGGTCACAGATACGCAGTATTTT. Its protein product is CAISETLAGGVTDTQYF.

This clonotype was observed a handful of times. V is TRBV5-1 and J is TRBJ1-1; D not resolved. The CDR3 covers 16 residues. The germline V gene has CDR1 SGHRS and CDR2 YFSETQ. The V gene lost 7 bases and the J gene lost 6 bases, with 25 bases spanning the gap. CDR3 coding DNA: TGCGCCAGCGAGACCTCGCCCGCAAAGGTAGGACCTGAAGCTTTCTTT. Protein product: CASETSPAKVGPEAFF.

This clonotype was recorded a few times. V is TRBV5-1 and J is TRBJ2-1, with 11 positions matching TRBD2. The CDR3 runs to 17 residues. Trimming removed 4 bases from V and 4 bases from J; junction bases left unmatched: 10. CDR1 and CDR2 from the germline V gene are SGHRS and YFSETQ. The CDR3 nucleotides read TGCGCCAGCAGCATAGGACTAGCGGGCCCCCAATACAATGAGCAGTTCTTC. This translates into CASSIGLAGPQYNEQFF.

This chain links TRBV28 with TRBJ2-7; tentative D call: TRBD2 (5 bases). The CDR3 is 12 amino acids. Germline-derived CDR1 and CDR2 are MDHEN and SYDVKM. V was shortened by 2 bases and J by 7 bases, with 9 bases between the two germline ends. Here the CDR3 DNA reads TGTGCCAGCAGTTTACTGCAGCGGGAGCAGTACTTC. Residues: CASSLLQREQYF.

The CDR3 is CASSPSRRTYEQYF. DNA of the CDR3: TGTGCCAGCTCACCCAGCAGGCGAACCTACGAGCAGTACTTC. The V call is TRBV18, the J call TRBJ2-7; no firm D call. The CDR3 sequence is 14 residues long. CDR1 and CDR2 from the germline V gene are KGHSH and LQKENI. V dropped 3 bases and J dropped 2 bases, with 11 bases sitting between them.

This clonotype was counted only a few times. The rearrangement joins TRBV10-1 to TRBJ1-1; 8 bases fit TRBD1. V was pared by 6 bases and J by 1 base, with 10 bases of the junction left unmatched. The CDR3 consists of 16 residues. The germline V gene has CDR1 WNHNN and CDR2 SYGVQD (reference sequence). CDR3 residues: CASRPAAGGWNTEAFF. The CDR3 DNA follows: TGCGCCAGCAGGCCCGCGGCAGGGGGCTGGAACACTGAAGCTTTCTTT.

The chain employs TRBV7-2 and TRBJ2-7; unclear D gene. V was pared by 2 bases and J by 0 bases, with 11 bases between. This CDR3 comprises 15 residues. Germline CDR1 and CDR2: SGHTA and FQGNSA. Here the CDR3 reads CASSLWPLSSYEQYF. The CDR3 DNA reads TGTGCCAGCAGCTTATGGCCCTTATCCTCCTACGAGCAGTACTTC.

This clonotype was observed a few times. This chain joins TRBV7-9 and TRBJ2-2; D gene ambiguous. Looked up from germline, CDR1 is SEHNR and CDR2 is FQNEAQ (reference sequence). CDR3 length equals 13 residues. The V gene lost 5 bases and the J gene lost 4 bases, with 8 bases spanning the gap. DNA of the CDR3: TGTGCCAGCAGCAAAGGAGTCACCGGGGAGCTGTTTTTT. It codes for CASSKGVTGELFF.

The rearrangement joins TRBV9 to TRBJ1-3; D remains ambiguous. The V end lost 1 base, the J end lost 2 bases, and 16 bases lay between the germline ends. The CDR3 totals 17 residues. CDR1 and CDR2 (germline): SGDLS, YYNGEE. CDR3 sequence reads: CASSVTSGVLPGNTIYF. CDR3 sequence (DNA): TGTGCCAGCAGCGTAACGTCCGGAGTCCTACCTGGAAACACCATATATTTT.

The CDR3 DNA reads TGCGCCAGCAGGAGGGAGAGCGCAGATACGCAGTATTTT. Protein: CASRRESADTQYF. V usage is TRBV5-1 and J usage is TRBJ2-3, with D possibly TRBD2 on 5 matching bases. The CDR3 has 13 amino acids. Looked up from germline, CDR1 is SGHRS and CDR2 is YFSETQ. V shed 5 bases and J shed 4 bases, with 11 bases lying between them.

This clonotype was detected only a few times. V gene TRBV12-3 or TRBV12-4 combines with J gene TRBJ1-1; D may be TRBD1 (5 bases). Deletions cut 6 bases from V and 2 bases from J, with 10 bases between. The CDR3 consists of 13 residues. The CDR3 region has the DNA TGTGCCAGCAGCCGGGACCACAACACTGAAGCTTTCTTT. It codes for CASSRDHNTEAFF.

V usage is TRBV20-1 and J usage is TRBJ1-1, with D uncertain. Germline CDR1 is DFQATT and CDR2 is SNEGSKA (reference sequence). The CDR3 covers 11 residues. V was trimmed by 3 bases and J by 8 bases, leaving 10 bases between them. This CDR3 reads CSARLITEAFF. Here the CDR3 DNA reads TGCAGTGCTAGGCTCATCACGGAAGCTTTCTTT.

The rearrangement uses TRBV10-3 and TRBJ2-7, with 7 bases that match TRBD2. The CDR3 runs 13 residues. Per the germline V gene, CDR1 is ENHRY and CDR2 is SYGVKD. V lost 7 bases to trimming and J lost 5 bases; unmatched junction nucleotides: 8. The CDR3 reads CAIMGRELNEQYF. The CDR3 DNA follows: TGTGCCATCATGGGGCGGGAGCTTAACGAGCAGTACTTC.

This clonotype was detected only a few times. The CDR3 bases are TGTGCCAGCAGCTTAGTTCCTGCAACTAATGAAAAACTGTTTTTT. This gives the protein CASSLVPATNEKLFF. The V and J genes are TRBV7-2 and TRBJ1-4; D gene ambiguous. Germline loops: CDR1 SGHTA, CDR2 FQGNSA. CDR3 length: 15 residues. Trimming left V 1 base short and J 0 bases short, with 6 bases between.

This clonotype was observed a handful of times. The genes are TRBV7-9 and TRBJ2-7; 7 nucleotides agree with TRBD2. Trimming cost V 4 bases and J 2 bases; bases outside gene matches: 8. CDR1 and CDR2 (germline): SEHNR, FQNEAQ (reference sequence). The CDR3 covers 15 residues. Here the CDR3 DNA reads TGTGCCAGCAGCTCGTTTTTAGCGGGCCCCTACGAGCAGTACTTC. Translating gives CASSSFLAGPYEQYF.

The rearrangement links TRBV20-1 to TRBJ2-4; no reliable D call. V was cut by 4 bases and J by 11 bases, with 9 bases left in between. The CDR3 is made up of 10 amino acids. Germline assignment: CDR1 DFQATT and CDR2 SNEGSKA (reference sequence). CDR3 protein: CSAISQVQYF. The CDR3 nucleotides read TGCAGTGCTATCTCCCAGGTTCAGTACTTC.

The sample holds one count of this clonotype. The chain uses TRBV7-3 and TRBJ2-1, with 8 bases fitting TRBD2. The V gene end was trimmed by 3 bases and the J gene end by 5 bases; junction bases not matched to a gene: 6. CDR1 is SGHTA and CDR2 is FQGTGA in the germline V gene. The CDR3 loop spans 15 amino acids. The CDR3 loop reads CASSFGRAGNNEQFF. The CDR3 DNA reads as TGTGCCAGCAGCTTCGGGAGGGCCGGCAACAATGAGCAGTTCTTC.

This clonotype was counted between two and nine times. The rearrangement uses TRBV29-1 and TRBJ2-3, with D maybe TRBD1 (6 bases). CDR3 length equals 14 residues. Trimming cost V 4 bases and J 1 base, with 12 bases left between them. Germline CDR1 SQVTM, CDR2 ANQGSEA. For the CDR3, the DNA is TGCAGCGTTGGGCCAGGGGCCCGCACAGATACGCAGTATTTT. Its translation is CSVGPGARTDTQYF.

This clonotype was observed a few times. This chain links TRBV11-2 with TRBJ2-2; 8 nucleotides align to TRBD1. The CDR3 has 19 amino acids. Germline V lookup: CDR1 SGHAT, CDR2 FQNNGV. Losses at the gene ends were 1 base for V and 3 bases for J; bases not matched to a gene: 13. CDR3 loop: CASSLGGWAGGRYTGELFF. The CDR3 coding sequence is TGTGCCAGCAGCTTAGGAGGTTGGGCAGGGGGCAGGTACACCGGGGAGCTGTTTTTT.

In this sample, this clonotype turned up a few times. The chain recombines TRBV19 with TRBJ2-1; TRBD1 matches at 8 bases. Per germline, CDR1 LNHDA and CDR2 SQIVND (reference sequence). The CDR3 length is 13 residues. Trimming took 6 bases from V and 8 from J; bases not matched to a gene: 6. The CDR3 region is CASRMDRDHEQFF. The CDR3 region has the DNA TGTGCCAGTAGGATGGACAGGGACCATGAGCAGTTCTTC.

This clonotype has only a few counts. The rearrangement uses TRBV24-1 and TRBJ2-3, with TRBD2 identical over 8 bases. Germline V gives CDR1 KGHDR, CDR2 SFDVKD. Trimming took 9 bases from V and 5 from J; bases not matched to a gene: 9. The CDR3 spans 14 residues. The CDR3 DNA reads TGTGCCACCTCGGACTTTGCGGGAGGAGATACGCAGTATTTT. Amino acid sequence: CATSDFAGGDTQYF.

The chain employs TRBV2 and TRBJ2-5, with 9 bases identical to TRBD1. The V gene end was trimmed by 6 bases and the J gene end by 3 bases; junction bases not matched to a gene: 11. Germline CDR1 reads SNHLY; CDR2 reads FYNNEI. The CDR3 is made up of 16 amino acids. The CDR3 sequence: CASRKPLRDREETQYF. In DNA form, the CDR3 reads TGTGCCAGCAGGAAGCCTCTCCGGGACAGGGAAGAGACCCAGTACTTC.

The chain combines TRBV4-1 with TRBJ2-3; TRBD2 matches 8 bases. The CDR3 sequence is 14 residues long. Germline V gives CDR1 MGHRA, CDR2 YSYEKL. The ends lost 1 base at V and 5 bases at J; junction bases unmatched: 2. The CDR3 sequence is CASSQVLAGDTQYF. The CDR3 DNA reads TGCGCCAGCAGCCAAGTCCTAGCGGGAGATACGCAGTATTTT.

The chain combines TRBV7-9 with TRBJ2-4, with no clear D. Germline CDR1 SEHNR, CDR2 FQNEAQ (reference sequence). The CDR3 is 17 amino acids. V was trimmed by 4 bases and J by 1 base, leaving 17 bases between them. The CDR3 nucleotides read TGTGCCAGCAGCTCATTCGGTCCGTCAGAGGCCAAAAACATTCAGTACTTC. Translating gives CASSSFGPSEAKNIQYF. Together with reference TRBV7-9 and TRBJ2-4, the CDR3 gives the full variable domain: DTGVSQNPRHKITKRGQNVTFRCDPISEHNRLYWYRQTLGQGPEFLTYFQNEAQLEKSRLLSDRFSAERPKGSFSTLEIQRTEQGDSAMYLCASSSFGPSEAKNIQYFGAGTRLSVL.

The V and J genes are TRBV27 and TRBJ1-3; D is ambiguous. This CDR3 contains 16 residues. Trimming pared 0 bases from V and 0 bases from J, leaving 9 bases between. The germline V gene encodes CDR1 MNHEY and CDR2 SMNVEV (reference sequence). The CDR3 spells CASSLSGFLSGNTIYF. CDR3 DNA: TGTGCCAGCAGTTTATCAGGGTTCCTCTCTGGAAACACCATATATTTT.